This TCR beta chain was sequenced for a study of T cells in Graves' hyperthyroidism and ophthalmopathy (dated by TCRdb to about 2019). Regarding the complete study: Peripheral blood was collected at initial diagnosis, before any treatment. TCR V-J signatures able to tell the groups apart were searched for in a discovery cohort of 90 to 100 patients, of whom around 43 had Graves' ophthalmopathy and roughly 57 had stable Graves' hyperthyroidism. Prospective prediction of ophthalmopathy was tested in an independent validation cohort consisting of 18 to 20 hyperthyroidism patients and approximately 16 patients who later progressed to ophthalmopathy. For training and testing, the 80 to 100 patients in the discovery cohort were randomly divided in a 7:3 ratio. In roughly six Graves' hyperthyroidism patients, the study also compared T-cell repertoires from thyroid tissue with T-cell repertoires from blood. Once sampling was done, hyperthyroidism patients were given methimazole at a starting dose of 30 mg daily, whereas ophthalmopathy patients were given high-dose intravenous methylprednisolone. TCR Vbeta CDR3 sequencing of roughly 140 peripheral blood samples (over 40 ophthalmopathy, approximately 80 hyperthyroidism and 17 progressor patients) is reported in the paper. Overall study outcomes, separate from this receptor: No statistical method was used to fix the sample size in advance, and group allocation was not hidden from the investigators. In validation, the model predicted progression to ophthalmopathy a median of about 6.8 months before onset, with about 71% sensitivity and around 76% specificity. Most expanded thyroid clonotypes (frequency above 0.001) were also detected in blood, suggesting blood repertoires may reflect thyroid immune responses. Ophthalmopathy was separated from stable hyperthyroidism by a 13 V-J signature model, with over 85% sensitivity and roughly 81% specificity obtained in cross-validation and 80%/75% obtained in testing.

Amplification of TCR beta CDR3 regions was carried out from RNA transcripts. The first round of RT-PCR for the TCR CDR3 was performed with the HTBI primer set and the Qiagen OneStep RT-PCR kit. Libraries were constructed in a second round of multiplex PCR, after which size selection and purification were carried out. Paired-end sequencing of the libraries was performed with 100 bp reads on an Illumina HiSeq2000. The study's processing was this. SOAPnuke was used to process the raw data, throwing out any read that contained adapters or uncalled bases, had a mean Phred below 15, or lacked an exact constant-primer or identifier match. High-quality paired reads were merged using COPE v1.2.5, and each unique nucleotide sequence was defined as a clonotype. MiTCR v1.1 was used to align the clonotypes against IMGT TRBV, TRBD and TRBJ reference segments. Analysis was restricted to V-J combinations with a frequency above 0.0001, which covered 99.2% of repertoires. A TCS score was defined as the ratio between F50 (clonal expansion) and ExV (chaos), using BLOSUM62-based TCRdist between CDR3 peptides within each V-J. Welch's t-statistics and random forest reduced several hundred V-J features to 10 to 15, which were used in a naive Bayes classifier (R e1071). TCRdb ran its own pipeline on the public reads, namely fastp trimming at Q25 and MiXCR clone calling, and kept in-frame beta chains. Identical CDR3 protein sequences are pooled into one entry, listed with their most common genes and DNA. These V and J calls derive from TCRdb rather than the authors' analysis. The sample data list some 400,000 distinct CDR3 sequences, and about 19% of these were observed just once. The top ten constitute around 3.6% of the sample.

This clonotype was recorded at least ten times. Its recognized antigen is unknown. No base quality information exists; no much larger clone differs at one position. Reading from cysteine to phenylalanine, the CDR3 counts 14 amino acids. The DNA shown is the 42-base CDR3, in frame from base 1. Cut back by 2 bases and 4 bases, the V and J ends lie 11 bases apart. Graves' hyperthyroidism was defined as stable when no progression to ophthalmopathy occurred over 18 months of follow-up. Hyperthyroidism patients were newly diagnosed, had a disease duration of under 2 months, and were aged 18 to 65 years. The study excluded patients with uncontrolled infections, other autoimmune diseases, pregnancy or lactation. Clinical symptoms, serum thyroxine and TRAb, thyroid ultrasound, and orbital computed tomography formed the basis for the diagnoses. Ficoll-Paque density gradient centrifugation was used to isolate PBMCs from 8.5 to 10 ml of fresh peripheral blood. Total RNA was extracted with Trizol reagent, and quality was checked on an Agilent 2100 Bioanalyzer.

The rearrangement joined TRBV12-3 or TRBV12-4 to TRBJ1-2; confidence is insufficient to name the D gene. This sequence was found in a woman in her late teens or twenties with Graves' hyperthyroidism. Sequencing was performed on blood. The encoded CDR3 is CASSLYPAGYGYTF. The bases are TGTGCCAGCAGTTTATACCCGGCGGGCTATGGCTACACCTTC.